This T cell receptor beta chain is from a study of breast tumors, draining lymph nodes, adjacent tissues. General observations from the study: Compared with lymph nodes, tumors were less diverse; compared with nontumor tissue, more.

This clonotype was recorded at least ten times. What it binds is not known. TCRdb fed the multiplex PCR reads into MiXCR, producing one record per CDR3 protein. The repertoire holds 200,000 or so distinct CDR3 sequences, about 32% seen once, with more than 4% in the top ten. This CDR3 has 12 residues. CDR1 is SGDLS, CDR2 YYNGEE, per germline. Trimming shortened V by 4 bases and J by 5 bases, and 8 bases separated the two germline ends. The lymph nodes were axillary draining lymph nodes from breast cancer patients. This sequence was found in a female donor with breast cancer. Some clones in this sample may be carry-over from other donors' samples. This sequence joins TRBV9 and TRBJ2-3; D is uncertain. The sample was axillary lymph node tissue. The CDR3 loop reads CASSPVEDTQYF. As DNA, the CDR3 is TGTGCCAGCAGCCCCGTAGAAGATACGCAGTATTTT.